This T cell receptor beta chain is from a study of cytomegalovirus exposure and HLA in healthy donors. The PCR made use of 60 Vbeta and 13 Jbeta primers. Original data processing: As a later analysis found, there were 80 million to 90 million unique TCR beta chains, of which roughly 11 million were shared. Assay: immunoSEQ multiplex PCR; the TCRdb copy retains only in-frame clones and omits some. V and J calls plus clone size are reproduced from that table; the DNA served to infer D and trimming. Seen here are fewer than 200,000 clones, 80% to 90% observed once, and the top ten hold around 13%. This CDR3 comprises 13 residues. Germline CDR1 MDHEN, CDR2 SYDVKM. V was shortened by 3 bases and J by 6 bases, with 9 bases between the two germline ends.

The V and J genes are TRBV28 and TRBJ2-1; TRBD2 is a possible D gene (6 bases). The sample taken for sequencing was PBMCs. The clonotype originates from a woman aged 50 to 60 in good health and CMV-seronegative. CDR3 nucleotides: TGTGCCAGCAGTTTCGGGAGAAGCAATGAGCAGTTCTTC. Protein: CASSFGRSNEQFF. Looking up the rest from reference TRBV28 and TRBJ2-1 gives the full variable domain: DVKVTQSSRYLVKRTGEKVFLECVQDMDHENMFWYRQDPGLGLRLIYFSYDVKMKEKGDIPEGYSVSREKKERFSLILESASTNQTSMYLCASSFGRSNEQFFGPGTRLTVL.